These T cell receptor beta chains were read from a single sample in a study of T cell responses to AZD1222 COVID-19 vaccine. Libraries were prepared by immunoSEQ multiplex PCR; TCRdb keeps only in-frame clonotypes and omits some of them. The sample lists 150,000 to 200,000 clones, around 90% occurring once. Sequenced material: peripheral blood, taken 28 days after the second dose of the MenACWY control vaccine. Receptor source: an adult who received the MenACWY meningococcal vaccine as a control. The CDR3 runs from the conserved cysteine through the conserved F or W. The D gene is left open where the match is weak. For some rows the clone size is stated as once, few or many, or as a class when expanded; others skip it.

J gene	clone size	V gene	D gene	CDR3 DNA	CDR3 protein
TRBJ1-4	-	TRBV5-5	TRBD1	TGTGCCAGCAGCGGGACAGGGATATATGAAAAACTGTTTTTT	CASSGTGIYEKLFF
TRBJ2-5	-	TRBV12-3/TRBV12-4	-	TGTGCCAGCAGGACCGGGACCCAAGAGACCCAGTACTTC	CASRTGTQETQYF
TRBJ2-7	once	TRBV19	TRBD1	TGTGCCAGTAGGACCAAGGGACAGGGGGTCAACGAGCAGTACTTC	CASRTKGQGVNEQYF
TRBJ2-3	-	TRBV18	-	TGTGCCAGCTCACCAAATACACTAGGACTCAGCACAGATACGCAGTATTTT	CASSPNTLGLSTDTQYF
TRBJ2-1	once	TRBV28	-	TGTGCCAGCAGTTTAGGGGACTTGCCTCCTAATGAGCAGTTCTTC	CASSLGDLPPNEQFF
TRBJ2-6	-	TRBV6-5	-	TGTGCCACCGGCGGCCCCGGGGCCAACGTCCTGACTTTC	CATGGPGANVLTF
TRBJ1-1	-	TRBV9	TRBD1	TGTGCCAGCAGCGCTTGGACAGGTCCCTACTCGACTCAGAACACTGAAGCTTTCTTT	CASSAWTGPYSTQNTEAFF
TRBJ1-1	-	TRBV30	-	TGTGCCTGGACCGAAACCTTTACAGGGCCGGTCGCGTTT	CAWTETFTGPVAF
TRBJ2-1	-	TRBV29-1	TRBD2	TGCAGCGTTCCCGGTCCCACTAGCGGGAGCCTCGCTGGCCAGTTCTTC	CSVPGPTSGSLAGQFF
TRBJ2-3	-	TRBV5-1	TRBD2	TGCGCCAGCAGCTTTTTAACAGATGTAGCGGGAGGGGCAGATACGCAGTATTTT	CASSFLTDVAGGADTQYF
TRBJ2-7	-	TRBV7-2	TRBD1	TGTGCCAGCAGCTCGGACAGGTGGTCCTACGAGCAGTACTTC	CASSSDRWSYEQYF
TRBJ2-4	-	TRBV6-2/TRBV6-3	TRBD1	TGTGCCAGCAGTTCCAAGCCCGGGACAGGGGGCTCTCAGGCAAAAAACATTCAGTACTTC	CASSSKPGTGGSQAKNIQYF
TRBJ1-1	-	TRBV9	TRBD1	TGTGCCAGCAGCGCCCCCCGGGACAGTAACACTGAAGCTTTCTTT	CASSAPRDSNTEAFF
TRBJ2-1	-	TRBV19	-	TGTGCCAGTAGTATTAAGAGCGGGCTAACCTACAATGAGCAGTTCTTC	CASSIKSGLTYNEQFF
TRBJ2-7	-	TRBV3-1/TRBV3-2	TRBD2	TGTGCCAGCAGCCAAGAAGCGGGAGTGTTCGAGCAGTACTTC	CASSQEAGVFEQYF
TRBJ1-5	-	TRBV9	-	TGTGCCAGCAGCCCAGACGGAACAACCGATCAGCCCCAGCATTTT	CASSPDGTTDQPQHF
TRBJ2-3	-	TRBV7-2	-	TGTGCCAGCAGCTTAGGGATGAATAGCAATACGCAGTATTTT	CASSLGMNSNTQYF
TRBJ1-6	-	TRBV5-5	-	TGTGCCAGCAGCTTGATCAGCGCAAATTCACCCCTCCACTTT	CASSLISANSPLHF
TRBJ2-3	-	TRBV9	-	TGTGCCAGCAGCGTATTTACGGATACAGATACGCAGTATTTT	CASSVFTDTDTQYF
TRBJ2-6	-	TRBV10-3	-	TGTGCCATCAGTGACCACGCTCCGCTAGGCTCTGGGGCCAACGTCCTGACTTTC	CAISDHAPLGSGANVLTF
TRBJ2-3	-	TRBV27	TRBD2	TGTGCCAGTCGGCTAGCGGGAATAGATACGCAGTATTTT	CASRLAGIDTQYF
TRBJ1-5	-	TRBV6-5	-	TGTGCCACCCAGATTGAGTTGAATCAGCCCCAGCATTTT	CATQIELNQPQHF
TRBJ1-5	once	TRBV19	-	TGTGCCAGTAGTATAGTAGTCCTGGAGGGCAATCAGCCCCAGCATTTT	CASSIVVLEGNQPQHF
TRBJ2-1	-	TRBV28	-	TGTGCCAGCAGTTTGTACGGAGGCAATGAGCAGTTCTTC	CASSLYGGNEQFF
TRBJ2-3	-	TRBV9	TRBD2	TGTGCCAGCAGCGACGGGACTAGCGGGATCCCAGATACGCAGTATTTT	CASSDGTSGIPDTQYF
TRBJ1-5	-	TRBV10-1	-	TGCGCCAGCAGTGAGTCCCAAGGGATCCTCAATCAGCCCCAGCATTTT	CASSESQGILNQPQHF
TRBJ2-3	-	TRBV29-1	-	TGCAGCGTTGTTCGATTGATCGGGGTGGCAGATACGCAGTATTTT	CSVVRLIGVADTQYF
TRBJ1-5	-	TRBV5-1	TRBD1	TGCGCCAGCAGCGCACAGGGGTCAGGGCCCCAGCATTTT	CASSAQGSGPQHF
TRBJ2-5	-	TRBV10-3	TRBD2	TGTGCCGTAGGACTAGCGGGAGGGGGAGAGACCCAGTACTTC	CAVGLAGGGETQYF
TRBJ1-5	-	TRBV4-1	-	TGCGCCAGCAGCCAAGGGGAGGGGCGGGTCGATCAGCCCCAGCATTTT	CASSQGEGRVDQPQHF
TRBJ1-3	once	TRBV21-1	-	TGTGCCAGCAGCAATGACAGGGTTGGAAACACCATATATTTT	CASSNDRVGNTIYF
TRBJ2-3	-	TRBV15	-	TGTGCCACCAGCAGAGGGGTAGCGAGGGGCACAGATACGCAGTATTTT	CATSRGVARGTDTQYF
TRBJ2-3	once	TRBV28	TRBD1	TGTGCCAGCAGTCCCTCTTGGGACAGGACAGTATCCGGCACAGATACGCAGTATTTT	CASSPSWDRTVSGTDTQYF
TRBJ1-2	-	TRBV28	TRBD1	TGTGCCAGCGGGACAGGGACCGGCTATGGCTACACCTTC	CASGTGTGYGYTF
TRBJ2-1	-	TRBV7-3	TRBD2	TGTGCCAGCAGCTTAACCCCTAGCGGGAGGGACGATGAGCAGTTCTTC	CASSLTPSGRDDEQFF
TRBJ1-6	once	TRBV9	-	TGTGCCAGCAGCTTTGGTGGTTCACCCCTCCACTTT	CASSFGGSPLHF
TRBJ2-1	-	TRBV29-1	TRBD1	TGCAGCGTACTTGGACAGGGAGTAACCAATGAGCAGTTCTTC	CSVLGQGVTNEQFF
TRBJ1-2	-	TRBV6-5	TRBD1	TGTGCCAGCAGTTACTTCGGACAGGGGCGTGATGGCTACACCTTC	CASSYFGQGRDGYTF
TRBJ2-3	-	TRBV4-3	-	TGCGCCAGCAGCCGATTGGAGGCTAGCACAGATACGCAGTATTTT	CASSRLEASTDTQYF
TRBJ2-7	-	TRBV18	TRBD2	TGTGCCAGCTCCCGGCGGACTAGCGGAACCTACGAGCAGTACTTC	CASSRRTSGTYEQYF
TRBJ1-3	once	TRBV9	-	TGTGCCAGCAGCGTAGATCTTAGGGCATCTGGAAACACCATATATTTT	CASSVDLRASGNTIYF
TRBJ2-1	-	TRBV27	TRBD2	TGTGCCAGCAGTTCGGGGCCCACCGGGTATAGCGGGAGACCCTACAATGAGCAGTTCTTC	CASSSGPTGYSGRPYNEQFF
TRBJ1-4	-	TRBV5-1	-	TGCGCCAGCAGCTTGGCCTCGGACCTACAGCGGGAAAAACTGTTTTTT	CASSLASDLQREKLFF
TRBJ1-5	-	TRBV19	TRBD1	TGTGCCAGTAGCTACGACAGGGCTGGAGGTCAGCCCCAGCATTTT	CASSYDRAGGQPQHF
TRBJ1-1	-	TRBV7-9	-	TGTGCCAGCAGCCCCTCAGGGATTATGATGAACACTGAAGCTTTCTTT	CASSPSGIMMNTEAFF
TRBJ1-2	-	TRBV19	TRBD1	TGTGCCAGTAGCTCCCCCGGGACAGGGTATGATGGCTACACCTTC	CASSSPGTGYDGYTF
TRBJ1-6	-	TRBV7-9	-	TGTGCCAGCAGCTTAGCTGAATCACCCCTCCACTTT	CASSLAESPLHF
TRBJ2-1	-	TRBV3-1/TRBV3-2	-	TGTGCCAGCAGCCAGGACAATCGGGCGGGCTCGCAGTTCTTC	CASSQDNRAGSQFF
TRBJ2-7	-	TRBV28	-	TGTGCCAGCAGTTTAGGAGGGACCTACGAGCAGTACTTC	CASSLGGTYEQYF
TRBJ2-1	-	TRBV7-9	TRBD2	TGTGCCAGCAGACGATCTAGCGGGGTAAACAATGAGCAGTTCTTC	CASRRSSGVNNEQFF
TRBJ2-1	-	TRBV7-2	TRBD2	TGTGCCAGCAGCTTAGGTGTTAGCGGGAGATTTGGTGAGCAGTTCTTC	CASSLGVSGRFGEQFF
TRBJ2-1	-	TRBV30	TRBD2	TGTGCCTGGAGTGTACTAAGGGCTAGCGGGAGGAATGAGCAGTTCTTC	CAWSVLRASGRNEQFF
TRBJ2-3	-	TRBV9	TRBD2	TGTGCCAGCAGCTCCCTGGGGGAGCGGGAGCCCCCAGATACGCAGTATTTT	CASSSLGEREPPDTQYF
TRBJ1-4	-	TRBV27	-	TGTGCCAGCAGTTTCTTACCGCTGAATGAAAAACTGTTTTTT	CASSFLPLNEKLFF
TRBJ1-5	-	TRBV19	-	TGTGCCAGTAGTAATGGGTTCCATCAGCCCCAGCATTTT	CASSNGFHQPQHF
TRBJ2-3	-	TRBV18	-	TGTGCCAGCTCCCGGGAGCCAGCGGGTACCACAGATACGCAGTATTTT	CASSREPAGTTDTQYF
TRBJ2-7	few	TRBV20-1	TRBD2	TGCAGTGCTAGTACGGGACTAGCTTACGAGCAGTACTTC	CSASTGLAYEQYF
TRBJ2-4	-	TRBV11-2	-	TGTGCCAGCAGCCGGGAGCGGTACAACATTCAGTACTTC	CASSRERYNIQYF
TRBJ1-5	-	TRBV5-5	-	TGTGCCAGCAGCCATCCAGACTCCCAGCCCCAGCATTTT	CASSHPDSQPQHF
TRBJ2-7	-	TRBV3-1/TRBV3-2	-	TGTGCCACCGAAGTGGGTAACGAGCAGTACTTC	CATEVGNEQYF